This T cell receptor beta chain was obtained from a study of Graves' ophthalmopathy and Graves' hyperthyroidism. Findings and limits, study-wide: Blood was where most expanded thyroid clonotypes above 0.001 frequency also turned up.

Germline loops: CDR1 DFQATT, CDR2 SNEGSKA (reference sequence). V was pared by 3 bases and J by 5 bases, with 6 bases of the junction left unmatched. The CDR3 is made up of 15 amino acids. Other autoimmune diseases, uncontrolled infections, pregnancy and lactation each led to patient exclusion. Symptoms, serum thyroxine and TRAb, thyroid ultrasound, and orbital computed tomography formed the diagnostic basis. The authors isolated PBMCs from around 10 ml of fresh peripheral blood. At least ten counts were recorded for this clonotype. Its antigen is unknown. CDR3 regions of TCR beta were amplified from RNA transcripts. First-round RT-PCR used HTBI primers; second-round multiplex PCR followed. TCRdb reprocessed the multiplex PCR reads with MiXCR, giving one entry per CDR3 protein. The table has 200,000 to 250,000 distinct CDR3 sequences, about a fifth seen once.

The sequenced material came from peripheral blood. The sequence was collected from a woman aged 50 to 60 with Graves' ophthalmopathy. The chain recombines TRBV20-1 with TRBJ2-2; 10 bases fit TRBD1. CDR3 sequence: CSASRTGGGTGELFF. The CDR3 coding sequence is TGCAGTGCTAGCCGGACAGGGGGTGGGACCGGGGAGCTGTTTTTT.